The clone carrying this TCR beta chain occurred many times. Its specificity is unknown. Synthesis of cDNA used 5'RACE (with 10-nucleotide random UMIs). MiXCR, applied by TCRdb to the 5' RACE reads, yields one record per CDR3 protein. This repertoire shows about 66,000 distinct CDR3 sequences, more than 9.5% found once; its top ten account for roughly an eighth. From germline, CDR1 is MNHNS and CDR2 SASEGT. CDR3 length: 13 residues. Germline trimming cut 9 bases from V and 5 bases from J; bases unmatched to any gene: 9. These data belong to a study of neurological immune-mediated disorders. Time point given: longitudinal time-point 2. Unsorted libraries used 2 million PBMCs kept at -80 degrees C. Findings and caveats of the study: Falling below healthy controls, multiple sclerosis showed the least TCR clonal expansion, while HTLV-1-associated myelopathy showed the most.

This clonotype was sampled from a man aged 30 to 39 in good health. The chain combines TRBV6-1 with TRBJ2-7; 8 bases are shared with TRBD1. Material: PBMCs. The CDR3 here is CASAGGYLHEQYF. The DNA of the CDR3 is TGTGCCAGTGCAGGGGGCTATCTCCACGAGCAGTACTTC.